A single sample gave rise to the 21 T cell receptor beta chains below, sequenced in a study of CD8 T cells in ankylosing spondylitis (dated by TCRdb to about 2017). Preparation of the library involved 5' RACE. The sequencer was an Illumina HiSeq 2500. The public reads were run again by TCRdb, first through fastp at Q25 and then through MiXCR, and only productive beta chains were kept. CDR3 protein duplicates are merged, each entry listing the most common genes and DNA. The sample data list about 500,000 distinct CDR3 sequences, and roughly 12% of these were observed just once. About 6.8% of the sample lies in the top ten. These receptors lack a known antigen. Study-wide findings and limitations: A TCR beta motif made up of several highly homologous amino acid variants appeared to be characteristic of blood from ankylosing spondylitis patients.

Sequencing was performed on blood, either unsorted or a sorted T cell fraction (not recorded which). Receptor source: a male donor with ankylosing spondylitis.

V and J are TRBV12-3 or TRBV12-4 and TRBJ2-1, with 12 bases matching TRBD2. The junction had 6 bases not matched to a gene; V was cut back by 4 bases and J by 8 bases. There are 15 residues in the CDR3. The CDR3 bases are TGTGCCAGCAGTTCCCTAGCGGGAGGGCCGTATGAGCAGTTCTTC. It specifies CASSSLAGGPYEQFF.

This chain connects TRBV6-1 to TRBJ1-2; possible D gene TRBD1, 6 bases. V lost 6 bases to trimming and J lost 4 bases, with 15 bases between them. Germline loops: CDR1 MNHNS, CDR2 SASEGT. The CDR3 covers 14 residues. DNA for the CDR3: TGTGCCAGCAGAGAAATCCAGGGGACCTATGGCTACACCTTC. This translates into CASREIQGTYGYTF.

This clonotype turned up a few times. This chain joins TRBV6-6 and TRBJ2-7, with unresolved D. Per the germline V gene, CDR1 is MNHNY and CDR2 is SVGAGI (reference sequence). The V and J ends lost 3 bases and 6 bases respectively, with 12 bases between them. CDR3 length: 13 residues. This CDR3 reads CASSYAGFREQYV. The CDR3 DNA is TGTGCCAGCAGTTATGCCGGGTTCCGCGAGCAGTACGTC.

The gene calls are TRBV3-1 and TRBJ2-6; D is undetermined. The germline V gene has CDR1 LGHDT and CDR2 YNNKEL (reference sequence). The CDR3 is 16 amino acids. Trimming stripped 1 base from V and 6 bases from J, with 13 bases between. The CDR3 spells CASSQVLFPEANVLTF. The CDR3 nucleotides read TGTGCCAGCAGCCAAGTTCTCTTTCCTGAGGCCAACGTCCTGACTTTC.

V gene TRBV2 combines with J gene TRBJ2-7; D unresolved. Per the germline V gene, CDR1 is SNHLY and CDR2 is FYNNEI. V was shortened by 7 bases and J by 2 bases, with 9 bases between the two germline ends. The CDR3 runs to 12 residues. The CDR3 here is CASKGYTYEQYV. In DNA, the CDR3 is TGTGCCAGCAAAGGGTATACCTACGAGCAGTACGTC.

The chain recombines TRBV12-3 or TRBV12-4 with TRBJ1-2; 9 bases match TRBD1. The CDR3 sequence is 14 residues long. The J segment lost 8 bases and the V segment lost 5 bases, leaving 9 bases of the junction unmatched. CDR3 sequence reads: CASSIQQGAVGYTF. Written as DNA, the CDR3 is TGTGCCAGCAGTATACAACAGGGGGCAGTGGGCTACACCTTC.

The chain couples TRBV5-1 to TRBJ2-4; no firm D call. V was clipped by 4 bases and J by 3 bases, with 5 bases between them. Germline loops: CDR1 SGHRS, CDR2 YFSETQ. The CDR3 totals 12 residues. This chain's CDR3 is CASSTGKNIQYF. Written as DNA, the CDR3 is TGCGCCAGCAGCACGGGCAAAAACATTCAGTACTTC. Variable domain in full (rest from reference TRBV5-1 and TRBJ2-4): KAGVTQTPRYLIKTRGQQVTLSCSPISGHRSVSWYQQTPGQGLQFLFEYFSETQRNKGNFPGRFSGRQFSNSRSEMNVSTLELGDSALYLCASSTGKNIQYFGAGTRLSVL.

This clonotype appeared many times. The rearrangement joins TRBV20-1 to TRBJ2-3; the D gene is possibly TRBD2 (8 bases). With 7 bases removed from V and 4 bases from J, the gap between germline ends came to 15 bases. There are 13 residues in the CDR3. Germline assignment: CDR1 DFQATT and CDR2 SNEGSKA (reference sequence). The CDR3 loop reads CSGGGGRPDTQYF. The CDR3 bases are TGCAGTGGAGGGGGCGGGAGGCCAGATACGCAGTATTTT.

CDR3 sequence (DNA): TGTGCCAGCAGCTTGGGACATCAGTCCTACGAGCAGTACTTC. Translation gives CASSLGHQSYEQYF. The J gene is TRBJ2-7, the V gene TRBV7-2; possible D gene TRBD1, 6 bases. The CDR3 totals 14 residues. Trimming took 3 bases from V and 1 from J, leaving 10 bases between them. Germline V CDR1 and CDR2: SGHTA, FQGNSA.

This chain joins TRBV24-1 and TRBJ2-4, with 9 positions matching TRBD1. Germline-derived CDR1 and CDR2 are KGHDR and SFDVKD. The CDR3 loop spans 17 amino acids. The V and J ends lost 4 bases and 2 bases, in that order; junction bases with no gene match: 8. As DNA, the CDR3 is TGTGCCACCAGTGACTCGGGACAGGGTGGGTCCAAAAACATTCAGTACTTC. This gives the protein CATSDSGQGGSKNIQYF.

This clonotype came up many times. V is TRBV12-3 or TRBV12-4 and J is TRBJ2-3; 9 nucleotides match TRBD1. Unmatched junction bases numbered 6, after V lost 6 bases and J lost 5 bases. The CDR3 extends over 14 amino acids. This chain's CDR3 is CASRRTGARDTQYF. The CDR3 nucleotides read TGTGCCAGCAGACGGACAGGGGCCCGAGATACGCAGTATTTT.

This clonotype was seen more than once but under ten times. This CDR3 is CASSLNSGDFYEQYF. The CDR3 DNA reads TGCGCCAGCAGCTTAAATAGCGGGGACTTCTACGAGCAGTACTTC. This chain joins TRBV5-1 and TRBJ2-7, with 8 nucleotides matching TRBD2. J was trimmed by 3 bases and V by 2 bases; bases with no gene match: 7. Germline values: CDR1 SGHRS, CDR2 YFSETQ. This CDR3 comprises 15 residues.

This chain connects TRBV20-1 to TRBJ2-1; 11 bases line up with TRBD2. This CDR3 has 15 amino acids. The J segment lost 8 bases and the V segment lost 3 bases, leaving 9 bases of the junction unmatched. CDR1 and CDR2 from the germline V gene are DFQATT and SNEGSKA (reference sequence). This CDR3 reads CSARPLAGVWDEQFF. The CDR3 DNA sequence: TGCAGTGCTAGGCCACTAGCGGGAGTTTGGGATGAGCAGTTCTTC.

This clonotype was seen a few times. The rearrangement uses TRBV4-1 and TRBJ1-3; a weak D match, TRBD1 (5 bases). This CDR3 spans 16 amino acids. V shed 4 bases and J shed 2 bases, with 15 bases lying between them. CDR1 is MGHRA and CDR2 is YSYEKL in the germline V gene. CDR3 in amino acids: CASSPTTGEPGNTIYF. The DNA of the CDR3 is TGCGCCAGCAGCCCGACGACGGGGGAACCTGGAAACACCATATATTTT.

The rearrangement uses TRBV2 and TRBJ1-1; no clear D. V lost 6 bases and J 6 bases, leaving 8 bases between the germline ends. CDR1 and CDR2 from the germline V gene are SNHLY and FYNNEI. CDR3 length equals 11 residues. CDR3 coding DNA: TGTGCCAGCAGCCCTACATCTGAAGCTTTCTTT. This codes for CASSPTSEAFF.

The table lists this clonotype with a few counts. The V and J genes are TRBV5-5 and TRBJ2-1; D might be TRBD1 (5 bases). Trimming removed 1 base at V and 0 bases at J, with 8 bases between. This CDR3 has 15 amino acids. CDR1 and CDR2 (germline): SGHKS, YYEKEE (reference sequence). CDR3 amino acids: CASSLSRVSYNEQFF. DNA of the CDR3: TGTGCCAGCAGCTTGTCCAGGGTCTCCTACAATGAGCAGTTCTTC. Based on the CDR3 plus reference TRBV5-5 and TRBJ2-1, the full variable domain is DAGVTQSPTHLIKTRGQQVTLRCSPISGHKSVSWYQQVLGQGPQFIFQYYEKEERGRGNFPDRFSARQFPNYSSELNVNALLLGDSALYLCASSLSRVSYNEQFFGPGTRLTVL.

This chain joins TRBV4-1 and TRBJ1-5, with TRBD1 matching over 10 bases. J lost 1 base, V lost 0 bases, and 0 bases had no gene match. Germline V CDR1 and CDR2: MGHRA, YSYEKL. The CDR3 runs to 16 residues. This CDR3 is CASSQEGQGSNQPQHF. DNA of the CDR3: TGCGCCAGCAGCCAAGAGGGACAGGGGAGCAATCAGCCCCAGCATTTT.

This clonotype has only a few counts. The J gene is TRBJ2-7, the V gene TRBV29-1; D unclear. Germline CDR1 is SQVTM and CDR2 is ANQGSEA. The length of the CDR3 is 13 residues. V lost 6 bases and J 1 base, leaving 13 bases between the germline ends. The CDR3 coding sequence is TGCAGCGTCGTAAGGGTAGGATCCTACGAGCAGTACTTC. The encoded protein is CSVVRVGSYEQYF.

The chain is built from TRBV5-6 and TRBJ1-2, with D possibly matching TRBD1 (5 bases). Germline-derived CDR1 and CDR2 are SGHDT and YYEEEE. This CDR3 spans 15 amino acids. V was pared by 0 bases and J by 5 bases, with 14 bases between. CDR3 bases: TGTGCCAGCAGCTTGGGACAGAGAAACTTTTATGGCTACACCTTC. As protein: CASSLGQRNFYGYTF.

The table lists this clonotype with a few counts. The chain has TRBV20-1 and TRBJ2-2, with no clear D. Germline loops: CDR1 DFQATT, CDR2 SNEGSKA (reference sequence). Trimming stripped 3 bases from V and 0 bases from J, with 8 bases between. The CDR3 spans 14 residues. Written as DNA, the CDR3 is TGCAGTGCTAGCCCCGGGCCGAACACCGGGGAGCTGTTTTTT. This codes for CSASPGPNTGELFF.

This clonotype has ten or more counts. This chain links TRBV5-1 with TRBJ2-7, with a tentative D call TRBD1 (6 bases). CDR1 and CDR2 from the germline V gene are SGHRS and YFSETQ. V lost 0 bases, J lost 2 bases, and 12 bases lay in between. The CDR3 runs 15 residues. CDR3 sequence reads: CASSLGTRGPYEQYF. The CDR3 DNA reads as TGCGCCAGCAGCTTGGGGACCAGGGGCCCCTACGAGCAGTACTTC.